This entry concerns a single T cell receptor (beta chain). The antigen is not known. Repertoires were generated with immunoSEQ multiplex PCR, while TCRdb's copy carries only in-frame clones and drops some. Of 60,000 to 75,000 clones in the sample, about three quarters were seen once. The sample originates from a study of T cell responses to AZD1222 COVID-19 vaccine. This CDR3 spans 13 amino acids. The junction had 7 bases not matched to a gene; V was cut back by 6 bases and J by 4 bases. Germline-derived CDR1 and CDR2 are SQVTM and ANQGSEA. Points from the study as a whole: Spike-specific TCR breadth and depth rose after two AZD1222 doses. The number of AZD1222 recipients seropositive at baseline was only five to seven.

This chain connects TRBV29-1 to TRBJ1-2; 8 nucleotides agree with TRBD1. Sequenced material: peripheral blood, taken 28 days after the second AZD1222 dose. The sequence was collected from an adult who received the AZD1222 COVID-19 vaccine. The CDR3: CSVRYTGGYGYTF. The DNA of the CDR3 is TGCAGCGTCCGATACACAGGGGGCTATGGCTACACCTTC.